A single sample gave rise to the 15 T cell receptor beta chains below, sequenced in a study of blood T cell repertoires in COVID-19. Method: immunoSEQ multiplex PCR; TCRdb's copy keeps in-frame clones and lacks some. This sample has around 340,000 clones; approximately 90% occur once, and the top ten carry just under 4%. The sample was peripheral blood. The receptors come from an older woman with COVID-19, enrolled during active disease.

The V call is TRBV9, the J call TRBJ1-2; D is ambiguous. Germline CDR1 reads SGDLS; CDR2 reads YYNGEE. CDR3 size: 13 residues. Between the trimmed V and J ends, which lost 2 bases and 0 bases, there was a span of 5 bases. The CDR3 loop is CASSVGANYGYTF. In DNA form, the CDR3 reads TGTGCCAGCAGCGTCGGGGCTAACTATGGCTACACCTTC.

V gene TRBV6-5 combines with J gene TRBJ1-4; unclear D gene. V was cut by 2 bases and J by 3 bases, with 10 bases left in between. The CDR3 sequence is 15 residues long. CDR1 and CDR2 from the germline V gene are MNHEY and SVGAGI. Written as DNA, the CDR3 is TGTGCCAGCAGTTACGGGAGAGCCCCTAATGAAAAACTGTTTTTT. It is translated as CASSYGRAPNEKLFF.

The rearrangement links TRBV7-6 to TRBJ2-7, with a tentative D call TRBD1 (5 bases). Trimming shortened V by 4 bases and J by 1 base, and 8 bases separated the two germline ends. Germline CDR1 is SGHVS and CDR2 is FNYEAQ. This CDR3 region has 13 residues. In nucleotides, the CDR3 is TGTGCCAGCAGCTGGCAGGGTTCCTACGAGCAGTACTTC. This translates into CASSWQGSYEQYF.

CDR3 in DNA: TGTGCCAGCAGACAGGGCGAGGGGGCAGATACGCAGTATTTT. Translated: CASRQGEGADTQYF. This chain uses TRBV6-5 with TRBJ2-3; a possible D gene is TRBD1 (6 bases). The germline V gene has CDR1 MNHEY and CDR2 SVGAGI. The CDR3 contains 14 residues. V was clipped by 6 bases and J by 4 bases, with 14 bases between them.

The CDR3 coding sequence is TGTGCCAGCAGCCGCGGAGGGCCGGCCTCCAAAAACATTCAGTACTTC. Its translation: CASSRGGPASKNIQYF. The V call is TRBV7-9, the J call TRBJ2-4; tentative D call: TRBD2 (6 bases). Germline CDR1 reads SEHNR; CDR2 reads FQNEAQ (reference sequence). V gave up 5 bases and J gave up 2 bases, with 16 bases separating them. The CDR3 extends over 16 amino acids.

This chain connects TRBV3-1 (or the pseudogene TRBV3-2) to TRBJ2-3, with D perhaps TRBD2 (6 bases). CDR1 is LGHDT, CDR2 YNNKEL, per germline (reference sequence). Trimming pared 7 bases from V and 0 bases from J, leaving 11 bases between. CDR3 length: 14 amino acids. CDR3 loop: CASTPGVSTDTQYF. The CDR3 nucleotides are TGTGCCAGCACCCCGGGGGTGAGCACAGATACGCAGTATTTT.

V usage is TRBV5-1 and J usage is TRBJ1-2; D not resolved. The CDR3 contains 12 residues. Trimming removed 5 bases at V and 2 bases at J, with 7 bases between. CDR1 is SGHRS and CDR2 is YFSETQ in the germline V gene. Here the CDR3 reads CASRLQNYGYTF. In DNA, the CDR3 is TGCGCCAGCAGGCTACAGAACTATGGCTACACCTTC.

The chain links TRBV11-2 to TRBJ1-6; 7 nucleotides match TRBD1. The CDR3 length is 15 residues. Germline V gene sequence: CDR1 SGHAT, CDR2 FQNNGV. With 5 bases clipped from V and 9 bases from J, the junction kept 10 bases outside the gene matches. CDR3 loop: CASSLRQGYASPLHF. DNA for the CDR3: TGTGCCAGCAGCCTCAGACAGGGTTACGCTTCACCCCTCCACTTT.

This chain connects TRBV6-5 to TRBJ1-5; perhaps TRBD1 as D (5 bases). Germline CDR1 MNHEY, CDR2 SVGAGI. The ends were cut back, 10 bases at V and 6 bases at J, with 16 bases in the middle. The CDR3 is 13 residues long. CDR3 coding DNA: TGTGCCAACCGGGGGGGGTCGGGTCAGCCCCAGCATTTT. Translating it yields CANRGGSGQPQHF.

The gene calls are TRBV3-1 (or the pseudogene TRBV3-2) and TRBJ1-6, with 8 bases aligning to TRBD1. CDR3 length equals 15 residues. The V and J ends lost 7 bases and 9 bases, in that order; junction bases with no gene match: 11. CDR1 is LGHDT, CDR2 YNNKEL, per germline (reference sequence). The CDR3 coding sequence is TGTGCCAGCACCTCGACAGGGGCCGCAGGTTCACCCCTCCACTTT. It is translated as CASTSTGAAGSPLHF.

In its sample, this clone was seen a few times. The chain joins TRBV7-9 to TRBJ2-3; 8 bases line up with TRBD2. The CDR3 totals 15 residues. With 5 bases clipped from V and 2 bases from J, the junction kept 6 bases outside the gene matches. The germline gives CDR1 SEHNR, CDR2 FQNEAQ (reference sequence). The CDR3: CASSRRGGNTDTQYF. The CDR3 region has the DNA TGTGCCAGCAGCCGCCGGGGGGGAAACACAGATACGCAGTATTTT.

The chain couples TRBV27 to TRBJ1-4; D is unresolved. The CDR3 sequence is 13 residues long. Germline CDR1 reads MNHEY; CDR2 reads SMNVEV (reference sequence). Trimming took 4 bases from V and 4 from J, leaving 7 bases between them. The chain's CDR3 is CASSWAHNEKLFF. The CDR3 nucleotides are TGTGCCAGCAGTTGGGCCCATAATGAAAAACTGTTTTTT.

This clone has just one count. V usage is TRBV6-5 and J usage is TRBJ1-1; 8 bases match TRBD1. CDR1 and CDR2 (germline): MNHEY, SVGAGI. V trimming: 4 bases; J trimming: 11 bases; junction bases outside the gene matches: 6. The CDR3 spans 12 residues. The CDR3 nucleotides read TGTGCCAGCAGTTGGGCAGGGGGCCGCGCTTTCTTT. It encodes CASSWAGGRAFF.

The chain employs TRBV7-9 and TRBJ2-1, with TRBD2 as a possible D gene (5 bases). V lost 7 bases and J 2 bases, leaving 12 bases between the germline ends. This CDR3 contains 14 residues. CDR1 is SEHNR, CDR2 FQNEAQ, per germline (reference sequence). For the CDR3, the DNA is TGTGCCAGCATCAAGGAGGAACCCTACAATGAGCAGTTCTTC. Translation: CASIKEEPYNEQFF.

The J gene is TRBJ1-6, the V gene TRBV7-9, with D possibly TRBD1 on 5 matching bases. In germline, CDR1 is SEHNR, CDR2 FQNEAQ (reference sequence). Trimming removed 0 bases at V and 8 bases at J, with 11 bases between. The CDR3 runs to 15 residues. CDR3 protein: CASSLAGRVDSPLHF. DNA of the CDR3: TGTGCCAGCAGCTTAGCTGGCAGGGTGGATTCACCCCTCCACTTT.